This T cell receptor (beta chain) was sequenced during a study of breast tumors, draining lymph nodes, adjacent tissues. Whole-study results and caveats: Compared with lymph nodes, tumors were less diverse; compared with nontumor tissue, more.

Of note for this clonotype: As yet, its antigen is unknown.

Samples came from axillary lymph nodes draining the breast cancer. MiXCR was run by TCRdb on the multiplex PCR reads, yielding one entry per CDR3 protein. The data show 200,000 to 250,000 distinct CDR3 sequences, 30% to 35% seen once. V lost 0 bases, J lost 7 bases, and 4 bases stayed unmatched. The CDR3 spans 17 residues. CDR1 and CDR2 from the germline V gene are LNHNV and YYDKDF (reference sequence). The chain links TRBV15 to TRBJ2-1, with TRBD2 identical over 15 bases. The source is a female donor with breast cancer. Some clones in this sample may be carry-over from other donors' samples. The sample was axillary lymph node tissue. CDR3 residues: CATSREGLAGGRNEQFF. The CDR3 DNA sequence: TGTGCCACCAGCAGAGAAGGACTAGCGGGAGGGAGGAATGAGCAGTTCTTC. The whole variable domain, filled in from reference TRBV15 and TRBJ2-1, reads DAMVIQNPRYQVTQFGKPVTLSCSQTLNHNVMYWYQQKSSQAPKLLFHYYDKDFNNEADTPDNFQSRRPNTSFCFLDIRSPGLGDTAMYLCATSREGLAGGRNEQFFGPGTRLTVL.